The rows below give T cell receptor beta chains drawn from one sample of a study of shared clonotypes between healthy human individuals. The table came from immunoSEQ multiplex PCR; TCRdb's copy has only in-frame clones and leaves some out. The data show hundreds of thousands of clones, about 90% seen once. Material for sequencing was naive CD8+ T cells sorted from blood. These receptors were taken from a man younger than 45 in good health. The CDR3 runs from the conserved cysteine through the conserved F or W. The order of the fields is clone size, D gene, V gene, J gene, CDR3 protein, CDR3 DNA. D genes are given only for firm matches. The size field is filled for only some rows; it gives once, few, many or a size class.

size: NA
D: NA
V: TRBV28
J: TRBJ1-5
CDR3: CASSLTPGNQPQHF
DNA: TGTGCCAGCAGTTTGACCCCCGGGAATCAGCCCCAGCATTTT

size: NA
D: NA
V: TRBV11-3
J: TRBJ1-1
CDR3: CASSSGPRTEAFF
DNA: TGTGCCAGCAGCTCCGGGCCGAGGACTGAAGCTTTCTTT

size: once
D: NA
V: TRBV11-3
J: TRBJ1-4
CDR3: CASSPGHRNEKLFF
DNA: TGTGCCAGCAGCCCGGGACACCGTAATGAAAAACTGTTTTTT

size: NA
D: NA
V: TRBV5-6
J: TRBJ1-1
CDR3: CASSGVEGPMNTEAFF
DNA: TGTGCCAGCAGTGGGGTTGAGGGGCCCATGAACACTGAAGCTTTCTTT

size: NA
D: TRBD2
V: TRBV2
J: TRBJ2-1
CDR3: CASTITPPGGDYNEQFF
DNA: TGTGCCAGCACTATAACCCCACCGGGAGGAGACTACAATGAGCAGTTCTTC

size: few
D: NA
V: TRBV28
J: TRBJ2-7
CDR3: CASSWQDYEQYF
DNA: TGTGCCAGCAGTTGGCAGGACTACGAGCAGTACTTC

size: once
D: TRBD1
V: TRBV5-1
J: TRBJ2-7
CDR3: CASSLEPETGISYEQYF
DNA: TGCGCCAGCAGCTTGGAACCCGAGACAGGGATCTCCTACGAGCAGTACTTC

size: NA
D: NA
V: TRBV10-3
J: TRBJ2-2
CDR3: CAISERLANTGELFF
DNA: TGTGCCATCAGTGAAAGACTGGCGAACACCGGGGAGCTGTTTTTT

size: once
D: NA
V: TRBV11-3
J: TRBJ2-1
CDR3: CASSYGSDEQFF
DNA: TGTGCCAGCAGCTATGGCTCGGATGAGCAGTTCTTC

size: NA
D: NA
V: TRBV7-9
J: TRBJ1-4
CDR3: CASSNAGGEKLFF
DNA: TGTGCCAGCAGCAATGCCGGGGGAGAAAAACTGTTTTTT

size: once
D: NA
V: TRBV30
J: TRBJ2-2
CDR3: CAWTPIAGELFF
DNA: TGTGCCTGGACCCCAATCGCCGGGGAGCTGTTTTTT